This T cell receptor beta chain was retrieved from a study of identical twins. Findings and caveats of the study: The authors drew conclusions from cross-sectional statistical analysis rather than following the same donors.

From germline, CDR1 is MNHNS and CDR2 SASEGT. V was shortened by 6 bases and J by 5 bases, with 22 bases between the two germline ends. The length of the CDR3 is 17 residues. The authors used template switching to add a universal primer site and gave cDNA unique molecular identifiers. MiXCR, applied by TCRdb to the 5' RACE reads, yields one record per CDR3 protein. The data show under 300,000 distinct CDR3 sequences, with roughly 13% seen just once and under 4.5% held by the top ten. This clonotype was observed a handful of times. What it recognizes is unknown. A further study also used this sample, focusing on yellow fever vaccine responses in identical twins.

J is TRBJ2-2 and V is TRBV6-1; possibly TRBD2 for D (6 bases). The clonotype comes from a woman between 18 and 29 years old in good health. Specimen: memory (CD45RO+) T cells sorted from blood. DNA of the CDR3: TGTGCCAGCAGCTCCCTCACCGGGACGGGACTTACCGGGGAGCTGTTTTTT. Its translation: CASSSLTGTGLTGELFF.